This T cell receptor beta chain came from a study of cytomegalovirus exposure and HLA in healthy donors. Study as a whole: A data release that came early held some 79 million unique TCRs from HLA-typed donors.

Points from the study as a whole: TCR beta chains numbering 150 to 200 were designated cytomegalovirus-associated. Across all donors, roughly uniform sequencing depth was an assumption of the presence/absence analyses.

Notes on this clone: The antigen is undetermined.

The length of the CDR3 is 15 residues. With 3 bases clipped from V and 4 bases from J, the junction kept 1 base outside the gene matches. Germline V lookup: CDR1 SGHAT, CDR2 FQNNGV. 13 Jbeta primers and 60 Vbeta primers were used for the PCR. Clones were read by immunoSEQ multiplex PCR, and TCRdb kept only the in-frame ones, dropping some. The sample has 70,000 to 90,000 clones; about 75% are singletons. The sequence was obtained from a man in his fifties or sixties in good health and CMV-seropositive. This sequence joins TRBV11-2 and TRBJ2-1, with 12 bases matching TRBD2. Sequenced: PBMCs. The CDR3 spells CASSLTSGGYNEQFF. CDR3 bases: TGTGCCAGCAGCTTGACTAGCGGGGGATACAATGAGCAGTTCTTC.